This T cell receptor beta chain was identified in a study of blood T cell repertoires in COVID-19. TCRdb's copy holds only in-frame clones and misses some; the assay was immunoSEQ multiplex PCR. There are about 300,000 clones in the sample; around 82% occur only once, and 1% to 1.5% lies in the top ten. This clone was seen a single time. This CDR3 contains 15 residues. The J segment lost 5 bases and the V segment lost 2 bases, leaving 7 bases of the junction unmatched. Germline assignment: CDR1 KGHDR and CDR2 SFDVKD. The receptor comes from a woman aged 45-60 years with acute or convalescent COVID-19. The sample was peripheral blood. The chain couples TRBV24-1 to TRBJ1-1; 7 nucleotides match TRBD1. CDR3 sequence reads: CATSDSATGRTEAFF. As DNA, the CDR3 is TGTGCCACCAGTGATTCCGCGACAGGGAGGACTGAAGCTTTCTTT.